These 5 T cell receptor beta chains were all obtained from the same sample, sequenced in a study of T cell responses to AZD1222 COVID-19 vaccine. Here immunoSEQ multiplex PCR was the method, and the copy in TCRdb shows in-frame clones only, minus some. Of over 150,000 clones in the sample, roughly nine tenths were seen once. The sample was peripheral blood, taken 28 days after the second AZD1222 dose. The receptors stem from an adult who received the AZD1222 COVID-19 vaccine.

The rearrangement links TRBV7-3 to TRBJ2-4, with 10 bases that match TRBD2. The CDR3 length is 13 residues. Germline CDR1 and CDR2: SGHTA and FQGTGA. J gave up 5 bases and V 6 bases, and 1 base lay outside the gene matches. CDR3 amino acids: CASRLAGQNIQYF. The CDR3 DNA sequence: TGTGCCAGCAGACTAGCGGGACAAAACATTCAGTACTTC.

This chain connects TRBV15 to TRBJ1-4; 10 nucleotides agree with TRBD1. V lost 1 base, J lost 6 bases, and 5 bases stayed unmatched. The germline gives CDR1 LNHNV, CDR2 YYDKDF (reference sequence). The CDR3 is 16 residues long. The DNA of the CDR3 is TGTGCCACCAGCAGAGGTGGGACAGGGGATGATGAAAAACTGTTTTTT. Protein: CATSRGGTGDDEKLFF.

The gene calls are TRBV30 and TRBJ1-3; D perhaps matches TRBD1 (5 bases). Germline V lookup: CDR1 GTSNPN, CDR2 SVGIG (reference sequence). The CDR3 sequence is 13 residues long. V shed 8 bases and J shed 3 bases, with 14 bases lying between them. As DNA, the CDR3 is TGTGCCGCTGGGGGGAGCTTTGGAAACACCATATATTTT. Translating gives CAAGGSFGNTIYF.

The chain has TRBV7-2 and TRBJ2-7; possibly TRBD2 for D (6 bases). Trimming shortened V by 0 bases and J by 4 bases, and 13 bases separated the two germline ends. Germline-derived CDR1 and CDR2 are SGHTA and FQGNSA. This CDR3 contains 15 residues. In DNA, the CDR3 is TGTGCCAGCAGCTTAGCTGGCGGTGGGGGGTACGAGCAGTACTTC. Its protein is CASSLAGGGGYEQYF.

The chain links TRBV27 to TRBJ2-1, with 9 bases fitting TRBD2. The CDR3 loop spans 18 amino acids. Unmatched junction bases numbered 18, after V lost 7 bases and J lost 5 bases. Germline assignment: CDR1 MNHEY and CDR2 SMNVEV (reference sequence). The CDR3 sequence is CASTNRGGRAYSNNEQFF. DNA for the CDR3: TGTGCCAGCACCAACCGGGGCGGGAGGGCCTATTCTAACAATGAGCAGTTCTTC.